The next 14 T cell receptor beta chains were all read from a single sample in a study of CD8 T cells in Susac syndrome. The authors reverse transcribed 0.5 to 1 ug RNA with random hexamers. TCRdb recomputed calls from the immunoSEQ multiplex PCR reads with MiXCR, one row per CDR3 protein. Here the sample spans tens of thousands of distinct CDR3 sequences, 93% being singletons. The sample consisted of CD4+ T cells from PBMCs. All receptors derive from a human donor with Susac syndrome.

This chain joins TRBV5-1 and TRBJ2-3, with TRBD1 matching over 7 bases. CDR1 and CDR2 from the germline V gene are SGHRS and YFSETQ. CDR3 length: 17 residues. Unmatched junction bases numbered 12, after V lost 3 bases and J lost 2 bases. CDR3 residues: CASSSRPGTASTDTQYF. CDR3 nucleotide sequence: TGCGCCAGCAGCTCGCGTCCCGGGACAGCATCCACAGATACGCAGTATTTT.

This chain uses TRBV7-3 with TRBJ2-5; TRBD2 matches 11 bases. The V segment lost 5 bases and the J segment 7 bases; nucleotides outside the gene matches: 9. The germline V gene encodes CDR1 SGHTA and CDR2 FQGTGA. The CDR3 runs 15 residues. CDR3 region: CASSAYSGGAWTQYF. DNA for the CDR3: TGTGCCAGCAGCGCATATAGCGGGGGGGCTTGGACCCAGTACTTC. Full variable domain (rest looked up from reference TRBV7-3 and TRBJ2-5): GAGVSQTPSNKVTEKGKYVELRCDPISGHTALYWYRQSLGQGPEFLIYFQGTGAADDSGLPNDRFFAVRPEGSVSTLKIQRTERGDSAVYLCASSAYSGGAWTQYFGPGTRLLVL.

The chain couples TRBV6-2 or TRBV6-3 to TRBJ2-3; the match to TRBD2 covers 12 bases. In germline, CDR1 is MNHEY, CDR2 SVGEGT. Losses at the gene ends were 6 bases for V and 2 bases for J; bases not matched to a gene: 3. The CDR3 length is 15 residues. CDR3 coding DNA: TGTGCCAGCAGAGGACTAGCGGGGCACACAGATACGCAGTATTTT. This encodes CASRGLAGHTDTQYF.

The V gene is TRBV6-2 or TRBV6-3, the J gene TRBJ1-5; maybe TRBD1 (6 bases). Germline values: CDR1 MNHEY, CDR2 SVGEGT. V lost 0 bases, J lost 1 base, and 16 bases lay in between. CDR3 length: 18 amino acids. CDR3 region: CASSYSIRDILSNQPQHF. The CDR3 nucleotides are TGTGCCAGCAGTTACTCAATTCGGGACATCCTAAGCAATCAGCCCCAGCATTTT.

The J gene is TRBJ2-5, the V gene TRBV11-1, with no clear D. V lost 0 bases to trimming and J lost 2 bases, with 13 bases between them. CDR1 and CDR2 from the germline V gene are SGHAT and FQDESV (reference sequence). The length of the CDR3 is 16 residues. The CDR3: CASSLARGFRQETQYF. CDR3 DNA: TGTGCCAGCAGCTTAGCGCGTGGGTTTCGGCAAGAGACCCAGTACTTC.

The chain uses TRBV20-1 and TRBJ2-4, with D possibly being TRBD2 (5 bases). V shed 2 bases and J shed 6 bases, with 14 bases lying between them. Germline V gene data show CDR1 as DFQATT and CDR2 as SNEGSKA (reference sequence). The CDR3 consists of 14 residues. The CDR3 DNA sequence: TGCAGTGCTAGAAGGCCACTTGCGGGAAACATTCAGTACTTC. It codes for CSARRPLAGNIQYF.

The rearrangement joins TRBV6-6 to TRBJ1-6, with TRBD1 matching over 7 bases. There are 16 residues in the CDR3. Unmatched junction bases numbered 12, after V lost 6 bases and J lost 7 bases. Germline V gene lookup returns CDR1 MNHNY and CDR2 SVGAGI (reference sequence). The CDR3 spells CASSLKTGTENSPLHF. The CDR3 nucleotides read TGTGCCAGCAGCCTAAAAACCGGGACAGAGAATTCACCCCTCCACTTT.

This chain links TRBV5-1 with TRBJ2-2; 8 bases are a match to TRBD1. The V and J ends lost 5 bases and 5 bases, in that order; junction bases with no gene match: 11. Germline values: CDR1 SGHRS, CDR2 YFSETQ. This CDR3 region has 16 residues. The CDR3 spells CASRPQGELGTGELFF. The CDR3 nucleotides read TGCGCCAGCAGGCCACAGGGGGAGCTGGGGACCGGGGAGCTGTTTTTT.

CDR3 nucleotides: TGTGCCAGCAGCTTGGGAGAAGGGAGCTCCTACAATGAGCAGTTCTTC. Translated, it gives CASSLGEGSSYNEQFF. This chain uses TRBV5-4 with TRBJ2-1; D is possibly TRBD2 (5 bases). Germline assignment: CDR1 SGHNT and CDR2 YYREEE (reference sequence). V was trimmed by 0 bases and J by 0 bases, leaving 10 bases between them. The CDR3 sequence is 16 residues long.

V usage is TRBV20-1 and J usage is TRBJ1-6; the match to TRBD1 covers 7 bases. Trimming took 3 bases from V and 2 from J; bases not matched to a gene: 13. The V gene's germline CDR1 is DFQATT and CDR2 SNEGSKA (reference sequence). The CDR3 runs 18 residues. The CDR3 sequence: CSASGGNWGQTYNSPLHF. CDR3 nucleotides: TGCAGTGCTAGCGGGGGGAACTGGGGACAGACCTATAATTCACCCCTCCACTTT.

The chain carries TRBV3-1 and TRBJ2-1; 10 nucleotides match TRBD1. Germline CDR1 LGHDT, CDR2 YNNKEL (reference sequence). The CDR3 has 16 residues. With 3 bases clipped from V and 0 bases from J, the junction kept 2 bases outside the gene matches. The CDR3 here is CASSHWTGGSYNEQFF. CDR3 in DNA: TGTGCCAGCAGCCACTGGACAGGGGGCTCCTACAATGAGCAGTTCTTC.

The rearrangement joins TRBV19 to TRBJ2-5; D unclear. V lost 3 bases, J lost 2 bases, and 4 bases lay in between. The CDR3 sequence is 12 residues long. Germline V lookup: CDR1 LNHDA, CDR2 SQIVND (reference sequence). The CDR3 here is CASSMQQETQYF. In DNA, the CDR3 is TGTGCCAGTAGTATGCAGCAAGAGACCCAGTACTTC.

This clonotype came up once. The chain couples TRBV20-1 to TRBJ2-2; no firm D call. This CDR3 comprises 15 residues. Trimming shortened V by 1 base and J by 4 bases, and 13 bases separated the two germline ends. Germline CDR1 and CDR2: DFQATT and SNEGSKA (reference sequence). CDR3 sequence: CSARVVLASTGELFF. The CDR3 DNA reads TGCAGTGCTAGAGTGGTTCTCGCGAGCACCGGGGAGCTGTTTTTT.

J is TRBJ2-1 and V is TRBV18; TRBD1 agrees at 9 bases. CDR1 and CDR2 from the germline V gene are KGHSH and LQKENI. V was clipped by 3 bases and J by 6 bases; unmatched bases: 18. This CDR3 contains 19 residues. CDR3 DNA sequence: TGTGCCAGCTCACCGCAGAACAGGGGGCCCTTTGACAGCGCCAATGAGCAGTTCTTC. This sequence encodes CASSPQNRGPFDSANEQFF.